A single sample is the source of the 10 T cell receptor beta chains below, sequenced in a study of cytomegalovirus exposure and HLA in healthy donors (dated by TCRdb to about 2017). Libraries were made using the immunoSEQ multiplex PCR assay. A mixture of 60 forward primers for TCR Vbeta segments and 13 reverse primers for TCR Jbeta segments was used in the multiplex PCR. Not all clones reach the TCRdb copy of this immuneACCESS table, which keeps in-frame sequences only. Checked studies attribute under half of the gap to unresolved V genes and leave the rest unexplained. The sample table holds more than 100,000 clones, of which 60% to 80% were seen once. Roughly 1% of the sample comes from the top ten. Sequencing input: PBMCs. Receptors originate from a woman aged 60-75 years in good health and CMV-seronegative.

V and J are TRBV28 and TRBJ2-7, with 7 bases aligning to TRBD1. Trimming cost V 10 bases and J 4 bases; bases outside gene matches: 13. Germline lookup yields CDR1 MDHEN and CDR2 SYDVKM. This CDR3 spans 14 amino acids. The CDR3 DNA follows: TGTGCCACAAAAGGTCCCGGGACAGATTACGAGCAGTACTTC. This gives the protein CATKGPGTDYEQYF.

This rearrangement joins TRBV7-9 to TRBJ1-5, with D uncertain. The ends were cut back, 5 bases at V and 5 bases at J, with 7 bases in the middle. The CDR3 extends over 12 amino acids. Germline V gives CDR1 SEHNR, CDR2 FQNEAQ (reference sequence). This CDR3 reads CASSRSDQPQHF. CDR3 sequence (DNA): TGTGCCAGCAGCCGAAGCGATCAGCCCCAGCATTTT.

CDR3 protein: CASSESERFGSGNTIYF. The CDR3 DNA follows: TGCGCCAGCAGTGAGTCGGAACGGTTCGGGTCTGGAAACACCATATATTTT. The rearrangement uses TRBV10-1 and TRBJ1-3, with D uncertain. The germline CDR1 and CDR2 sequences are WNHNN and SYGVQD (reference sequence). The CDR3 extends over 17 amino acids. Trimming shortened V by 0 bases and J by 1 base, and 13 bases separated the two germline ends.

The chain recombines TRBV19 with TRBJ1-4, with TRBD1 matching over 7 bases. In germline, CDR1 is LNHDA, CDR2 SQIVND (reference sequence). This CDR3 comprises 14 residues. V lost 7 bases to trimming and J lost 8 bases; unmatched junction nucleotides: 10. The CDR3 nucleotides read TGTGCCAGTACCCAGCGGACAGGTCCGGAAAAACTGTTTTTT. It codes for CASTQRTGPEKLFF.

The V and J genes are TRBV6-1 and TRBJ1-5; TRBD1 aligns across 9 bases. Germline assignment: CDR1 MNHNS and CDR2 SASEGT. This CDR3 contains 14 residues. V lost 8 bases to trimming and J lost 6 bases; unmatched junction nucleotides: 8. Here the CDR3 DNA reads TGTGCCAGCCTCCGGGACAGGGCGGGTCAGCCCCAGCATTTT. Translation gives CASLRDRAGQPQHF.

The V and J genes are TRBV9 and TRBJ2-3; D not certain. This CDR3 spans 17 amino acids. Germline V gene sequence: CDR1 SGDLS, CDR2 YYNGEE. Trimming shortened V by 2 bases and J by 0 bases, and 16 bases separated the two germline ends. CDR3: CASSVTRLPPSTDTQYF. CDR3 DNA: TGTGCCAGCAGCGTTACAAGACTTCCCCCTAGCACAGATACGCAGTATTTT. Using reference TRBV9 and TRBJ2-3 for the parts outside the CDR3, the full variable domain is DSGVTQTPKHLITATGQRVTLRCSPRSGDLSVYWYQQSLDQGLQFLIQYYNGEERAKGNILERFSAQQFPDLHSELNLSSLELGDSALYFCASSVTRLPPSTDTQYFGPGTRLTVL.

This chain joins TRBV30 and TRBJ1-1, with D perhaps matching TRBD1 (6 bases). The V end lost 2 bases, the J end lost 10 bases, and 17 bases lay between the germline ends. The length of the CDR3 is 13 residues. Germline CDR1 GTSNPN, CDR2 SVGIG (reference sequence). The CDR3 DNA reads TGTGCCTGGAGTTTTCGCACACAGGGTGGAGCTTTCTTT. Its translation is CAWSFRTQGGAFF.

The chain recombines TRBV27 with TRBJ1-5; weak D call: TRBD1 (5 bases). The CDR3 extends over 13 amino acids. Germline V gives CDR1 MNHEY, CDR2 SMNVEV (reference sequence). Trimming took off 4 bases at V and 4 bases at J, with 8 bases between the two ends. DNA of the CDR3: TGTGCCAGCAGTTACGACAGAAATCAGCCCCAGCATTTT. Protein sequence: CASSYDRNQPQHF.

The genes are TRBV6-5 and TRBJ2-7; unclear D gene. Germline CDR1 MNHEY, CDR2 SVGAGI. Trimming cost V 3 bases and J 3 bases, with 12 bases left between them. There are 14 residues in the CDR3. The CDR3 bases are TGTGCCAGCAGTTATACGTACAGAAACTACGAGCAGTACTTC. Translation: CASSYTYRNYEQYF.

The gene calls are TRBV15 and TRBJ1-4, with 9 bases fitting TRBD1. The CDR3 has 14 amino acids. The germline gives CDR1 LNHNV, CDR2 YYDKDF (reference sequence). V dropped 5 bases and J dropped 8; count of bases not matched to a gene: 6. CDR3 residues: CATSGQGLGEKLFF. CDR3 DNA sequence: TGTGCCACCAGCGGACAGGGGTTAGGGGAAAAACTGTTTTTT.